The rows below give T cell receptor beta chains drawn from one sample of a study of Graves' ophthalmopathy and Graves' hyperthyroidism. TCRdb passed the multiplex PCR reads through MiXCR, listing each CDR3 protein once. This table has over a million distinct CDR3 sequences, about 40% appearing once. The material sequenced was peripheral blood or thyroid tissue (not recorded which). The receptors here all came from an adult man with Graves' hyperthyroidism. CDR3s include the opening cysteine and the closing phenylalanine or tryptophan. The order of the fields is D gene, J gene, clone size, V gene, CDR3 DNA, CDR3 protein. A D gene is named only where the DNA matches it firmly. Some rows have no size entry. The others give once, few or many, or a class for an expanded clone.

>NA|TRBJ2-2|NA|TRBV5-1
TGCGCCAGCAGCCCCGGGCCTGCCGGGGAGCTGTTTTTT
CASSPGPAGELFF
>NA|TRBJ2-7|NA|TRBV20-1
TGCAGTGCGGAAGCAGGGAGCTCCTACGAGCAGTACTTC
CSAEAGSSYEQYF
>TRBD2|TRBJ2-5|many|TRBV2
TGTGCCAGCAGGAGGACTAGCGGGGTAGAGACCCAGTACTTC
CASRRTSGVETQYF
>NA|TRBJ1-6|many|TRBV4-3
TGCGCCAGCAGCCAAGCCAGTCTCAGTTCACCCCTCCACTTT
CASSQASLSSPLHF
>NA|TRBJ1-5|NA|TRBV7-9
TGTGCCAGCAGCCCAGATCACGGGGAGCAGCAGCCCCAGCATTTT
CASSPDHGEQQPQHF
>NA|TRBJ1-4|NA|TRBV29-1
TGCAGCGCCAGACGCGGGGAAAAACTGTTTTTT
CSARRGEKLFF
>NA|TRBJ2-7|NA|TRBV12-1
TGTGCCAGCAGCTTTGACCCTAGCGGGGCGTACGAGCAGTACTTC
CASSFDPSGAYEQYF
>NA|TRBJ2-7|many|TRBV5-1
TGCGCCAGCCAGTCCGGAATCGAGCAGTACTTC
CASQSGIEQYF
>NA|TRBJ1-3|NA|TRBV12-3/TRBV12-4
TGTGCCAGCAGCTCTGGTACGGGACGGACCTCTTCTGGAAACACCATATATTTT
CASSSGTGRTSSGNTIYF
>NA|TRBJ2-7|NA|TRBV14
TGTGCCAGCAGCGCCAGAGGGACGGATGGCTACGAGCAGTACTTC
CASSARGTDGYEQYF
>TRBD2|TRBJ2-2|once|TRBV7-3
TGTGCCAGCAGCTCCGTTAGCGGGAGGGCTGAGCAGTTTTTT
CASSSVSGRAEQFF
>TRBD2|TRBJ2-2|once|TRBV28
TGTGCCAGCAGTCTAGGGGCGGGAGGCGACGGGGAGCTGTTTTTT
CASSLGAGGDGELFF
>NA|TRBJ2-5|few|TRBV29-1
TGCAGCGTTGAAGATCACAGGGAGTCGGAGACCCAGTACTTC
CSVEDHRESETQYF
>NA|TRBJ1-6|NA|TRBV20-1
TGCAGTTTATTCGGCGATTTTAATTCACCCCTCCACTTT
CSLFGDFNSPLHF
>NA|TRBJ2-3|NA|TRBV6-6
TGTGCCAGCAGGTCCACAGGAGTCCGGGATACGCAGTATTTT
CASRSTGVRDTQYF
>TRBD1|TRBJ2-7|once|TRBV29-1
TGCAGCGTTGGTGGGACAGGGTCGGTTCGCGTGCAGTACTTC
CSVGGTGSVRVQYF